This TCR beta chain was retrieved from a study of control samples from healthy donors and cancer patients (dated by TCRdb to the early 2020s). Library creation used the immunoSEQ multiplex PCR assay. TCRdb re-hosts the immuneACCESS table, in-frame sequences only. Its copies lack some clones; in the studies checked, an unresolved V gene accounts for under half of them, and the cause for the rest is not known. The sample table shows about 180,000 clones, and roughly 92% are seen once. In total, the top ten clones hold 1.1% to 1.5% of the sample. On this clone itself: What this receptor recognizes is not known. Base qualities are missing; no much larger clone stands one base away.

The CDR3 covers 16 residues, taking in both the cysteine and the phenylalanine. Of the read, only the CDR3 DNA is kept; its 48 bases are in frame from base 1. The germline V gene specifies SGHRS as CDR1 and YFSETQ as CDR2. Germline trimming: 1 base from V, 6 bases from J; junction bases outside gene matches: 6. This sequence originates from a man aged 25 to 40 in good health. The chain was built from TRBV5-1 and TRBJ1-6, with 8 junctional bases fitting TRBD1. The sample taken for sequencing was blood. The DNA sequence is TGCGCCAGCAGCTTGTGGGGGGACAGGACTAATTCACCCCTCCACTTT. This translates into CASSLWGDRTNSPLHF.